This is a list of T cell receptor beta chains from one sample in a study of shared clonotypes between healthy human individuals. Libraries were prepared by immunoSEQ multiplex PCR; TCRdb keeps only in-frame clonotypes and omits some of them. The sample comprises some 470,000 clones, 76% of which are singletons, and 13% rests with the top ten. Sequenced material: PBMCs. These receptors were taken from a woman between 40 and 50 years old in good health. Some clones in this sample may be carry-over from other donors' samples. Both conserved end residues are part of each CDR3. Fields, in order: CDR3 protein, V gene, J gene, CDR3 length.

CDR3 protein: CASSVASGRTETQYF
V gene: TRBV2
J gene: TRBJ2-5
CDR3 length: 15

CDR3 protein: CASSLGAGGPLETQYF
V gene: TRBV27
J gene: TRBJ2-5
CDR3 length: 16

CDR3 protein: CASSRNNEQFF
V gene: TRBV5-4
J gene: TRBJ2-1
CDR3 length: 11

CDR3 protein: CASSLTAGREAFF
V gene: TRBV7-3
J gene: TRBJ1-1
CDR3 length: 13

CDR3 protein: CASSLRDNQPQHF
V gene: TRBV4-1
J gene: TRBJ1-5
CDR3 length: 13

CDR3 protein: CASSPTGDPYEQYF
V gene: TRBV5-1
J gene: TRBJ2-7
CDR3 length: 14

CDR3 protein: CASSYRPDQPYNEQFF
V gene: TRBV6-6
J gene: TRBJ2-1
CDR3 length: 16

CDR3 protein: CATSLGQGVRAFF
V gene: TRBV15
J gene: TRBJ1-1
CDR3 length: 13

CDR3 protein: CASSLDGSSGNTIYF
V gene: TRBV5-1
J gene: TRBJ1-3
CDR3 length: 15

CDR3 protein: CASNPTARNYEQYF
V gene: TRBV6-6
J gene: TRBJ2-7
CDR3 length: 14

CDR3 protein: CASSLRTGGNEQFF
V gene: TRBV11-3
J gene: TRBJ2-1
CDR3 length: 14

CDR3 protein: CASSRIAPSSYNEQFF
V gene: TRBV7-3
J gene: TRBJ2-1
CDR3 length: 16

CDR3 protein: CATSDLRLETQYF
V gene: TRBV15
J gene: TRBJ2-5
CDR3 length: 13

CDR3 protein: CASSLNGGRVTDTQYF
V gene: TRBV11-2
J gene: TRBJ2-3
CDR3 length: 16

CDR3 protein: CATSRVEGSYGYTF
V gene: TRBV15
J gene: TRBJ1-2
CDR3 length: 14

CDR3 protein: CASRYLDRGQTGELFF
V gene: TRBV7-2
J gene: TRBJ2-2
CDR3 length: 16

CDR3 protein: CASSPSTSGPGHTTYEQYF
V gene: TRBV7-9
J gene: TRBJ2-7
CDR3 length: 19

CDR3 protein: CSVVQGTEQYF
V gene: TRBV29-1
J gene: TRBJ2-7
CDR3 length: 11

CDR3 protein: CASSLGPRGGSYEQYF
V gene: TRBV11-3
J gene: TRBJ2-7
CDR3 length: 16

CDR3 protein: CASSLGLAGPYNEQFF
V gene: TRBV5-8
J gene: TRBJ2-1
CDR3 length: 16

CDR3 protein: CASSTRTSPGEQYF
V gene: TRBV27
J gene: TRBJ2-7
CDR3 length: 14

CDR3 protein: CASSLNRANEKLFF
V gene: TRBV27
J gene: TRBJ1-4
CDR3 length: 14

CDR3 protein: CATSRGGYQGTANEKLFF
V gene: TRBV15
J gene: TRBJ1-4
CDR3 length: 18

CDR3 protein: CATSREGVDTGELFF
V gene: TRBV15
J gene: TRBJ2-2
CDR3 length: 15

CDR3 protein: CASRAGGDSGNTIYF
V gene: TRBV4-2
J gene: TRBJ1-3
CDR3 length: 15

CDR3 protein: CASSLGVENTGELFF
V gene: TRBV13
J gene: TRBJ2-2
CDR3 length: 15

CDR3 protein: CASSSLGYGYTF
V gene: TRBV5-6
J gene: TRBJ1-2
CDR3 length: 12

CDR3 protein: CAISEFIAETLPGNTIYF
V gene: TRBV10-3
J gene: TRBJ1-3
CDR3 length: 18

CDR3 protein: CASSPGSSSYEQYF
V gene: TRBV5-1
J gene: TRBJ2-7
CDR3 length: 14

CDR3 protein: CASSLGGGTDTQYF
V gene: TRBV11-2
J gene: TRBJ2-3
CDR3 length: 14

CDR3 protein: CASSTGTSGNNEQFF
V gene: TRBV5-1
J gene: TRBJ2-1
CDR3 length: 15

CDR3 protein: CASSPRLPTNTGELFF
V gene: TRBV4-2
J gene: TRBJ2-2
CDR3 length: 16

CDR3 protein: CATRLGPGLAGNEQFF
V gene: TRBV15
J gene: TRBJ2-1
CDR3 length: 16

CDR3 protein: CASSRAGGRTDTQYF
V gene: TRBV6-5
J gene: TRBJ2-3
CDR3 length: 15

CDR3 protein: CASSLNGPTGLETQYF
V gene: TRBV7-3
J gene: TRBJ2-5
CDR3 length: 16

CDR3 protein: CASSQDGAGVQDEQFF
V gene: TRBV4-1
J gene: TRBJ2-1
CDR3 length: 16

CDR3 protein: CASSKGVRTYEQYF
V gene: TRBV27
J gene: TRBJ2-7
CDR3 length: 14

CDR3 protein: CASSLGQNYEQYF
V gene: TRBV19
J gene: TRBJ2-7
CDR3 length: 13

CDR3 protein: CASSDIAGATDTQYF
V gene: TRBV5-1
J gene: TRBJ2-3
CDR3 length: 15

CDR3 protein: CASSLDRGEVQPQHF
V gene: TRBV5-4
J gene: TRBJ1-5
CDR3 length: 15

CDR3 protein: CSARDSAEAFF
V gene: TRBV20-1
J gene: TRBJ1-1
CDR3 length: 11

CDR3 protein: CASRKGAGGRWNEQFF
V gene: TRBV28
J gene: TRBJ2-1
CDR3 length: 16

CDR3 protein: CASSIFRLAGNIQYF
V gene: TRBV19
J gene: TRBJ2-4
CDR3 length: 15

CDR3 protein: CASSEASGGGYGYTF
V gene: TRBV6-1
J gene: TRBJ1-2
CDR3 length: 15

CDR3 protein: CASSPRVYATEAFF
V gene: TRBV18
J gene: TRBJ1-1
CDR3 length: 14

CDR3 protein: CAISESGFGTEAFF
V gene: TRBV10-3
J gene: TRBJ1-1
CDR3 length: 14

CDR3 protein: CASSLDRVYGYTF
V gene: TRBV5-1
J gene: TRBJ1-2
CDR3 length: 13

CDR3 protein: CASSLDVSGQGVAGANVLTF
V gene: TRBV11-2
J gene: TRBJ2-6
CDR3 length: 20